The source of this T cell receptor (beta chain) is a study of OX40 agonist ivuxolimab in advanced cancers. General study results and limits: Relative to CD4+, CD8+ T cells held more expanded clones on average.

The method was immunoSEQ multiplex PCR; TCRdb's version includes in-frame clones alone and lacks a portion of them. The table lists about 81,000 clones, about 80% of them singletons, with around 6.6% in the top ten. Concerning this clone: Its antigen is still unknown.

Trimming cost V 1 base and J 2 bases, with 14 bases left between them. Germline-derived CDR1 and CDR2 are SEHNR and FQNEAQ (reference sequence). The length of the CDR3 is 16 residues. Material: CD4+ or CD8+ T cells sorted from blood, obtained in a trial of the OX40 agonist ivuxolimab. The rearrangement uses TRBV7-9 and TRBJ2-5; D perhaps matches TRBD2 (6 bases). The clonotype comes from an adult with an advanced solid tumor such as melanoma, head and neck, liver or kidney cancer. Here the CDR3 DNA reads TGTGCCAGCAGCTTAGGGGGAGGACAACCTCAAGAGACCCAGTACTTC. Translated, it gives CASSLGGGQPQETQYF.